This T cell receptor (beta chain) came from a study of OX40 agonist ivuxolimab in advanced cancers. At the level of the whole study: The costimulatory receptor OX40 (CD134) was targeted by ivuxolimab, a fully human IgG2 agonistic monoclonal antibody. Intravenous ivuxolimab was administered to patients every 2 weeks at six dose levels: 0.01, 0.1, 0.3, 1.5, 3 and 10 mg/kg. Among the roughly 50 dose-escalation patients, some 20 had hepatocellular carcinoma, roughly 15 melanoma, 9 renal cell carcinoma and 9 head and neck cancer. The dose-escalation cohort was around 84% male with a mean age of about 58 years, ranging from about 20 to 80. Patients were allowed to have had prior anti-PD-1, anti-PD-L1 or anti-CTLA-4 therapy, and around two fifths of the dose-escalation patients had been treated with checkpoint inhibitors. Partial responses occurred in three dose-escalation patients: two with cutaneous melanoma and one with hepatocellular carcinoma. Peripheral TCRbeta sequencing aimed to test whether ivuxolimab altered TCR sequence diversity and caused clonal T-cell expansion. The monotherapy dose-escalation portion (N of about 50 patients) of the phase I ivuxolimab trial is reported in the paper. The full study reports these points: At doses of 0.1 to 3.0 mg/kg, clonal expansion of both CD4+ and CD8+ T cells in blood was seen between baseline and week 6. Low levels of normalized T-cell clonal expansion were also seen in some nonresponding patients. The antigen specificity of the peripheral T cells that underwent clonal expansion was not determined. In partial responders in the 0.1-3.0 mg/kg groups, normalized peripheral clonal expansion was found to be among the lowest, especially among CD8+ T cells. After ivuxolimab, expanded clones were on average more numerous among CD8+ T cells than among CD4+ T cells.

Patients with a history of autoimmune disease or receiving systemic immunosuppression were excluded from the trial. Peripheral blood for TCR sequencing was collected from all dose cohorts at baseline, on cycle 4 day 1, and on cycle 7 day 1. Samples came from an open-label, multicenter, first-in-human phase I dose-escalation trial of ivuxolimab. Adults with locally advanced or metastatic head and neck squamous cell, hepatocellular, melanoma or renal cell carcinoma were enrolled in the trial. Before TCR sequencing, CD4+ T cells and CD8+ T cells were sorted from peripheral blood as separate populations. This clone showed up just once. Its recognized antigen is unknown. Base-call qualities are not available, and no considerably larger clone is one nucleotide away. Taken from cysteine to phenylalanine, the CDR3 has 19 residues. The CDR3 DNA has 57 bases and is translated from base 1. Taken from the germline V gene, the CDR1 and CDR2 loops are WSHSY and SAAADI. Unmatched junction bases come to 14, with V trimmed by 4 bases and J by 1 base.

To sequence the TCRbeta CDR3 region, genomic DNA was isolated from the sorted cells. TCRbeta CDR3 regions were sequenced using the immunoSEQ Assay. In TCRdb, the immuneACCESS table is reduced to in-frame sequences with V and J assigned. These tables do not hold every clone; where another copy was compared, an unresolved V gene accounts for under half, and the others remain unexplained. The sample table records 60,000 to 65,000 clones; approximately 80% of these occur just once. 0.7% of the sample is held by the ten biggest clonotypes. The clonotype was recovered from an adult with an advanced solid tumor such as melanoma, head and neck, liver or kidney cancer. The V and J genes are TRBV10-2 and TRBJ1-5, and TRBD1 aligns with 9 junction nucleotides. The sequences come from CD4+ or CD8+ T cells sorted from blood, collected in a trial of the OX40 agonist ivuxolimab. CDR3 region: CASSVRINRGRESNQPQHF. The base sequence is TGCGCCAGCAGTGTTCGGATTAACAGGGGGCGAGAGAGCAATCAGCCCCAGCATTTT.